The sample holds a few counts of the clone carrying this TCR beta chain. Its target is not known. Germline and junction disagree at one end, which may indicate a read error. Patients had received no treatment of any kind before thyroid surgery. How the authors handled the data: Differences in CDR3 between clinicopathological groups were drawn on to build a classifier intended to discriminate distant-metastatic papillary thyroid cancer patients. TCRdb reassembled clones from the PCR reads with MiXCR. These V and J calls are TCRdb output, not the study's own analysis. The sample gives 21,000 or so clones, roughly 9.8% of which show up once; roughly 29% is in the top ten. The CDR3 totals 15 residues. The data are from a study of metastatic and nonmetastatic thyroid tumors. Study in general: Across peripheral blood and tumor or nodule tissue samples taken from malignant and benign thyroid patients, the repertoires were compared with one another. Study conclusions and caveats: As reported, TCR beta diversity in blood and tumor was significantly higher in malignant thyroid tumors than in benign nodules.

The TCR comes from a female donor with papillary thyroid cancer or a benign thyroid nodule (not recorded which). Some clones in this sample may be carry-over from other donors' samples. The rearrangement joins TRBV12-3 or TRBV12-4 to TRBJ2-7, with D maybe TRBD1 (6 bases). Sequencing was done on a sample of blood. CDR3 loop: CASSARDKGSYEKYF. CDR3 nucleotide sequence: TGTGCCAGCAGCGCCCGGGACAAGGGCTCCTACGAGAAGTACTTC.